A single sample gave rise to the 8 T cell receptor beta chains below, sequenced in a study of T cell clusters in autoimmune cytopenias. Each sample's input was 200 to 300 ng genomic DNA, roughly 40,000 genome equivalents. Multiplex touch-down PCR amplified TRB using TRB-A and TRB-B pools in one tube. TCRdb reprocessed the multiplex PCR reads, with one entry per CDR3 protein and no DNA. The specimen's table records some 6,000 distinct CDR3 sequences. The specimen sequenced was peripheral blood. The origin of the receptors is a human donor with an autoimmune cytopenia or autoimmune hepatitis (not recorded which).

Judged by frequency, this clonotype is medium-sized. This chain joins TRBV18 and TRBJ2-3. CDR1 and CDR2 from the germline V gene are KGHSH and LQKENI. The CDR3 consists of 14 residues. The CDR3 loop reads CASSPQESTDTQYF.

The genes are TRBV5-6 and TRBJ2-2; TCRdb's assignment of TRBD1 cannot be checked, as there is no DNA. The CDR3 is 13 residues long. Germline CDR1 and CDR2: SGHDT and YYEEEE. CDR3 protein: CAGGTGGGGELFF.

Measured by frequency, this clonotype is medium-sized. This chain uses TRBV27 with TRBJ2-7; TCRdb selects TRBD1, and the lack of DNA leaves this call unchecked. Germline lookup yields CDR1 MNHEY and CDR2 SMNVEV (reference sequence). The CDR3 sequence is 16 residues long. This CDR3 is CASSISPGTGPYEQYF.

V and J are TRBV19 and TRBJ1-4. This CDR3 spans 15 amino acids. CDR1 is LNHDA and CDR2 is SQIVND in the germline V gene (reference sequence). CDR3 in amino acids: CASRSGVATNEKLFF.

This chain joins TRBV27 and TRBJ1-1; TCRdb returns TRBD1, unconfirmable since there is no DNA. The germline V gene has CDR1 MNHEY and CDR2 SMNVEV (reference sequence). This CDR3 has 14 amino acids. The CDR3 here is CASSLNRVNTEAFF.

The chain recombines TRBV20-1 with TRBJ1-4. From germline, CDR1 is DFQATT and CDR2 SNEGSKA (reference sequence). The CDR3 has 15 residues. The CDR3: CSARDLSGGNEKLFF.

This clonotype is classed as medium-sized by frequency. This sequence joins TRBV15 and TRBJ2-3. Germline CDR1 and CDR2: LNHNV and YYDKDF (reference sequence). The CDR3 extends over 14 amino acids. The CDR3 sequence: CATSRAKQTDTQYF.

This clonotype shows up as medium-sized (0.01 to 0.1%) by frequency. The rearrangement links TRBV30 to TRBJ1-3. This CDR3 has 17 amino acids. CDR1 and CDR2 (germline): GTSNPN, SVGIG (reference sequence). The CDR3 sequence is CAWGGGERNPMGNTIYF.